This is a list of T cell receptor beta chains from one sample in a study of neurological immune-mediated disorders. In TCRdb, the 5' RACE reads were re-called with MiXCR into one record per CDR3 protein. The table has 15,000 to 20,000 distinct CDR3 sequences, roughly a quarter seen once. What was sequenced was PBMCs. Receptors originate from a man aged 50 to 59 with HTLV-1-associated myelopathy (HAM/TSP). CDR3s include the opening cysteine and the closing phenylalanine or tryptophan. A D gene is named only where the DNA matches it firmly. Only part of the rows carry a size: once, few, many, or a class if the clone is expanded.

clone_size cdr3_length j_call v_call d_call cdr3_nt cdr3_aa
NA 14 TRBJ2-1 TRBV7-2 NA TGTGCCAGCAGCTTTTTGACAGCGACCAGTGAGCAGTTCTTC CASSFLTATSEQFF
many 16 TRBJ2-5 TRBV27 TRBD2 TGTGCCAGCAGTTCCTGGACTAGCGGGGACCAAGAGACCCAGTACTTC CASSSWTSGDQETQYF
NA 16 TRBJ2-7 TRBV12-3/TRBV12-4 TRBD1 TGTGCCAGCAGTTTCCCCCGGGACAGATCCTCCTACGAGCAGTACTTC CASSFPRDRSSYEQYF
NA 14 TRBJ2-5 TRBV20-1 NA TGCAGTGCTAGATCCGGGACAACACAAGAGACCCAGTACTTC CSARSGTTQETQYF
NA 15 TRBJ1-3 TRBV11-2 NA TGTGCCAGCAGCTATAGACCCCTCTCTGGAAACACCATATATTTT CASSYRPLSGNTIYF
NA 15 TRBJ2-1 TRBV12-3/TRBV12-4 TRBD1 TGTGCCAGCAGTTCGGGGACAGGTCGTTTAAATGAGCAGTTCTTC CASSSGTGRLNEQFF
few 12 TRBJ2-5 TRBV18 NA TGTGCCAGCTCACCGCAGGGAGAGACCCAGTACTTC CASSPQGETQYF
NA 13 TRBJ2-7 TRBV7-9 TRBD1 TGTGCCAGCAGCTTGGACAGGGCCGGCGAGCAGTACTTC CASSLDRAGEQYF
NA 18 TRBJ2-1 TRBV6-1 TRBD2 TGTGCCAGCAGTGATGGGACTAGCGGGGCCCCAAGCTACAATGAGCAGTTCTTC CASSDGTSGAPSYNEQFF
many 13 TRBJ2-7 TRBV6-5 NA TGTGCCAGCACCCCGACAGGCGCCTACGAGCAGTACTTC CASTPTGAYEQYF
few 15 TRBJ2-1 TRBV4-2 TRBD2 TGTGCCAGCAGCCGTGGACTAGCGGGGTACAATGAGCAGTTCTTC CASSRGLAGYNEQFF
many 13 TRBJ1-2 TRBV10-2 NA TGCGCCAGCAGTGAGGACAGAGACTATGGCTACACCTTC CASSEDRDYGYTF
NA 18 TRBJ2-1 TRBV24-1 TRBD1 TGTGCCACCAGTGAACCCGTCACCGGGACAGGGAGGTACAATGAGCAGTTCTTC CATSEPVTGTGRYNEQFF
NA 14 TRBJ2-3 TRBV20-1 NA TGCAGTGCTAGAGATGAGGCGACGCCCACGGGGCAGTATTTT CSARDEATPTGQYF
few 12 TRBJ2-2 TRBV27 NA TGTGCCAGCAGTACTCCCCCCGGGGAGCTGTTTTTT CASSTPPGELFF
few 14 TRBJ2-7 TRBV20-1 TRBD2 TGCAGTGCTATGGGACTAGCGGGGGGTGGTGAGCAGTACTTC CSAMGLAGGGEQYF
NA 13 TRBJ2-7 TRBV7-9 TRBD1 TGTGCCAGCCTCCGGGACAGGACCTACGAGCAGTACTTC CASLRDRTYEQYF
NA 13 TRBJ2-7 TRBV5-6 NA TGTGCCAGCAGCTTGGTCACTAGCTACGAGCAGTACTTC CASSLVTSYEQYF
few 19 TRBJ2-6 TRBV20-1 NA TGCAGTGCTAGATCTCCCGGGGGACGGGCACTCTCTGGGGCCAACGTCCTGACTTTC CSARSPGGRALSGANVLTF
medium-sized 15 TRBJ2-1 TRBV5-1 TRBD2 TGCGCCAGCAGCTTGGGACTAGCGGGAGAAAGGGAGCAGTTCTTC CASSLGLAGEREQFF
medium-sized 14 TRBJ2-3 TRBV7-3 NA TGTGCCAGCAGCCGACAGGCAGGCCCAGATACGCAGTATTTT CASSRQAGPDTQYF
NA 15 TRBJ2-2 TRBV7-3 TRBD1 TGTGCCAGCAGTAGCAGCCCGACAGGGCCCGGGGAGCTGTTTTTT CASSSSPTGPGELFF
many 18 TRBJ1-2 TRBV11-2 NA TGTGCCAGCAGTCCATCCACCGGGAGACCAGTAGCTAACTATGGCTACACCTTC CASSPSTGRPVANYGYTF
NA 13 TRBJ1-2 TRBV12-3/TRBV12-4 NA TGTGCCAGCAGTGTGGCGGGGGCGGGCGGCTACACCTTC CASSVAGAGGYTF
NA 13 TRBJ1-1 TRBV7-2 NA TGTGCCAGCAGCTTAGCGCGAGACAGAATGGCTTTCTTT CASSLARDRMAFF
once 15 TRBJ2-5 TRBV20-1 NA TGCAGTGCTAACCGGAGGGGTGGGCACCAAGAGACCCAGTACTTC CSANRRGGHQETQYF
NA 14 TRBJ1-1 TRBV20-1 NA TGCAGTGCCTACCGGACGGGGGCGAACACTGAAGCTTTCTTT CSAYRTGANTEAFF
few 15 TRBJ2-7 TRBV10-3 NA TGTGCCATCAGTGAGTCTGGCAGGGAATTTAGTAAGCAGTACTTC CAISESGREFSKQYF
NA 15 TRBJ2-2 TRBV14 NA TGTGCCAGCAGCCTAGCAGGGGTTCAAACCGGGGAGCTGTTTTTT CASSLAGVQTGELFF
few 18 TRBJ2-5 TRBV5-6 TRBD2 TGTGCCAGCAGCTTGGGTTTAGCGGGGAGTCCCAGCCAAGAGACCCAGTACTTC CASSLGLAGSPSQETQYF
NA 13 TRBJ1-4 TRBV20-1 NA TGCAGTGCCAAGGCCGCAACTAATGAAAAACTGTTTTTT CSAKAATNEKLFF
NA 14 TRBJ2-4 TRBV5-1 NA TGCGCCAGCAGCTCACGGGACCCCGGTAGCATTCAGTACTTC CASSSRDPGSIQYF
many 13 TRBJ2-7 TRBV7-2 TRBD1 TGTGCCAGCAGGGAGACAGGGTCGGGCGAGCAGTACTTC CASRETGSGEQYF
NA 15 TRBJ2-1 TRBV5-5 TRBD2 TGTGCCAGCAGCCCGGCGGGGGGGCTCTACAATGAGCAGTTCTTC CASSPAGGLYNEQFF
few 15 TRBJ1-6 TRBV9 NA TGTGCCAGCAGCGTAGATGTCAGGGCGGATTCACCCCTCCACTTT CASSVDVRADSPLHF
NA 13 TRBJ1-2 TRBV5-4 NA TGTGCCAGCAGCTTTCGACAGAAATATGGCTACACCTTC CASSFRQKYGYTF
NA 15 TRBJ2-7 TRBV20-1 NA TGCAGTGCCACCAGACTAGTGGGGACCTTAGACGAGCAGTACTTC CSATRLVGTLDEQYF
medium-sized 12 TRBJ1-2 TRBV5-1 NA TGCGCCAGCAGTCTCTCGGGGCATGGCTACACCTTC CASSLSGHGYTF
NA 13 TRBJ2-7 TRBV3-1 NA TGTGCCAGCAGCCAAGCCTCTTCTGTCGAGCAGTACTTC CASSQASSVEQYF
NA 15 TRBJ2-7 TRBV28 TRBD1 TGTGCCAGCAATAGCCCGGGACAGGGCACCTACGAGCAGTACTTC CASNSPGQGTYEQYF
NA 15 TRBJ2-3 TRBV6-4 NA TGTGCCAGCAGTGAGGGCAGTAAAGATACAGATACGCAGTATTTT CASSEGSKDTDTQYF